What follows is one T cell receptor beta chain and its context. Measured with immunoSEQ multiplex PCR; TCRdb has only the in-frame clones, and not every one. The profile shows approximately 89,000 clones, 87% of them singletons. Per germline, CDR1 LNHDA and CDR2 SQIVND (reference sequence). The CDR3 runs to 15 residues. V lost 7 bases, J lost 0 bases, and 14 bases lay in between. This sample stems from a study of OX40 agonist ivuxolimab in advanced cancers. This rearrangement joins TRBV19 to TRBJ2-3; no firm D call. The sequences come from CD4+ or CD8+ T cells sorted from blood, collected in a trial of the OX40 agonist ivuxolimab. The TCR sequence derives from an adult with an advanced solid tumor such as melanoma, head and neck, liver or kidney cancer. Written as DNA, the CDR3 is TGTGCCAGTAAGGGTGGGCGATCTAGCACAGATACGCAGTATTTT. This codes for CASKGGRSSTDTQYF.